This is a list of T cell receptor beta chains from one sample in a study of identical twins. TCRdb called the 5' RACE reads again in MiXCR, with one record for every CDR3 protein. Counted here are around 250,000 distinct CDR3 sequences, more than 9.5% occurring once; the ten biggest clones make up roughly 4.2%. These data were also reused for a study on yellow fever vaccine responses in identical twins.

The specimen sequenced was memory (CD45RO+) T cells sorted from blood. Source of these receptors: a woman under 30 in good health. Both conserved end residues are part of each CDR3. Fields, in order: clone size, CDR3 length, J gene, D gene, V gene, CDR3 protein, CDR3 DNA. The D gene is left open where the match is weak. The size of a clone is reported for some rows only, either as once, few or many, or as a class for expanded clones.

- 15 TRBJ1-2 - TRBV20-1 CSARSQRSGDDGYTF TGCAGTGCTAGGAGTCAGAGGTCGGGGGATGACGGCTACACCTTC
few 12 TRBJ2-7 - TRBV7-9 CASSFNEYEQYF TGTGCCAGCAGCTTTAACGAGTACGAGCAGTACTTC
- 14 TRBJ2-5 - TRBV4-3 CASSQDVTPLAQYF TGCGCCAGCAGCCAAGACGTAACCCCCCTGGCCCAGTACTTC
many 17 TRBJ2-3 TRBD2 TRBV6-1 CASSEAPSGGGTDTQYF TGTGCCAGCAGTGAAGCCCCTAGCGGGGGGGGCACAGATACGCAGTATTTT
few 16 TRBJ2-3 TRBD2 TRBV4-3 CASSPGLAGTTDTQYF TGCGCCAGCAGCCCGGGACTAGCGGGAACTACAGATACGCAGTATTTT
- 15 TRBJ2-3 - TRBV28 CASSEVGALLDTQYF TGTGCCAGCAGCGAGGTCGGGGCCCTCTTAGATACGCAGTATTTT
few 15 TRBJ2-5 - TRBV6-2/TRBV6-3 CASSYSKAGSETQYF TGTGCCAGCAGTTACTCGAAGGCGGGAAGCGAGACCCAGTACTTC
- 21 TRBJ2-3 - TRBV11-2 CASSLVDVLGGFPSLADTQYF TGTGCCAGCAGCTTAGTAGATGTGTTGGGCGGTTTCCCAAGCTTGGCAGATACGCAGTATTTT
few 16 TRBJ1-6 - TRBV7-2 CASSLGGSPYNSPLHF TGTGCCAGCAGCTTGGGCGGTTCGCCCTATAATTCACCCCTCCACTTT
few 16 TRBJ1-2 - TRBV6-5 CASSSPLGGEDYGYTF TGTGCCAGCAGTTCACCACTCGGGGGGGAAGACTATGGCTACACCTTC
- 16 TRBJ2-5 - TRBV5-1 CASSLVGLGSQETQYF TGCGCCAGCAGCTTGGTTGGTTTGGGGTCCCAAGAGACCCAGTACTTC
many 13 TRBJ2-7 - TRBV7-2 CASSLIDGYEQYF TGTGCCAGCAGCTTAATTGATGGGTACGAGCAGTACTTC
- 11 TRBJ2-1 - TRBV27 CASTGVNEQFF TGTGCCAGCACGGGGGTCAATGAGCAGTTCTTC
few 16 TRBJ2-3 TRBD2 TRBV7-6 CASSSAAGGPTDTQYF TGTGCCAGCAGCTCGGCAGCGGGGGGGCCCACAGATACGCAGTATTTT
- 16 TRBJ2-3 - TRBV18 CASSPLMQASTDTQYF TGTGCCAGCTCACCACTGATGCAGGCGAGCACAGATACGCAGTATTTT
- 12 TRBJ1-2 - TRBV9 CASTKGLSGYTF TGTGCCAGCACTAAGGGGTTGAGTGGCTACACCTTC
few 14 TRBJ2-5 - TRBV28 CASSLRDLRETQYF TGTGCCAGCAGCCTCAGAGATTTAAGAGAGACCCAGTACTTC
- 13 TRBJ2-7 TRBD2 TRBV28 CASSISGPYEQYF TGTGCCAGCAGTATTAGCGGGCCCTACGAGCAGTACTTC
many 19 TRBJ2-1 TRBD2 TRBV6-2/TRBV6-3 CASTTAIGTSGSSYNEQFF TGTGCCAGCACCACAGCAATTGGGACTAGCGGGAGCTCCTACAATGAGCAGTTCTTC
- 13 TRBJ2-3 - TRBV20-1 CSAREGSTDTQYF TGCAGTGCTAGAGAGGGCAGCACAGATACGCAGTATTTT
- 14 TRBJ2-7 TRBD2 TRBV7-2 CASRPGTNSYEQYF TGTGCCAGCAGGCCCGGGACTAACTCCTACGAGCAGTACTTC
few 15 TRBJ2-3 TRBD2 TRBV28 CASSRLAGDSDTQYF TGTGCCAGCAGCCGTCTAGCGGGAGACTCCGATACGCAGTATTTT
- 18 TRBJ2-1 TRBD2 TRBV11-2 CASSLVLAGAPSYNEQFF TGTGCCAGCAGCTTAGTCCTAGCGGGGGCGCCCTCCTACAATGAGCAGTTCTTC
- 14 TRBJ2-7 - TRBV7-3 CASSRSASSYEQYF TGTGCCAGCAGCCGCTCGGCTAGCTCCTACGAGCAGTACTTC
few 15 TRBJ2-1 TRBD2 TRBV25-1 CASRRGLAGINEQFF TGTGCCAGCAGAAGAGGACTAGCGGGGATCAATGAGCAGTTCTTC
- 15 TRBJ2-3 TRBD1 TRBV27 CASSFGQGATDTQYF TGTGCCAGCAGTTTCGGGCAGGGGGCAACAGATACGCAGTATTTT
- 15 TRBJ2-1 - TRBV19 CASSKHTGAYNEQFF TGTGCCAGTAGTAAACATACCGGGGCGTACAATGAGCAGTTCTTC
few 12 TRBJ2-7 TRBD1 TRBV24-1 CATNDGQGASYF TGTGCCACCAACGACGGACAGGGGGCGAGTTACTTC
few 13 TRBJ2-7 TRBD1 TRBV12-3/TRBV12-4 CASRGTGLYEQYF TGTGCCAGCAGAGGGACAGGCCTCTACGAGCAGTACTTC
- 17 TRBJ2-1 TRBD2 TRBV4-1 CASSQDQASGIRNEQFF TGCGCCAGCAGCCAAGATCAGGCTAGCGGGATACGCAATGAGCAGTTCTTC
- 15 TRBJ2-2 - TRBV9 CASSVEGTNTGELFF TGTGCCAGCAGCGTAGAAGGAACGAACACCGGGGAGCTGTTTTTT
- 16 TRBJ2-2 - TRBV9 CASSVDQGWGTGELFF TGTGCCAGCAGCGTAGATCAGGGATGGGGCACCGGGGAGCTGTTTTTT
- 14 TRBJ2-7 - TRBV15 CATSFRDGPYEQYF TGTGCCACCAGCTTTCGGGACGGACCCTACGAGCAGTACTTC
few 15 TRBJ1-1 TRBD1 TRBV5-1 CASSPRDRKNTEAFF TGCGCCAGCAGCCCCCGGGACAGGAAGAACACTGAAGCTTTCTTT
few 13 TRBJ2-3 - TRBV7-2 CASSLDLWNTQYF TGTGCCAGCAGCTTAGATCTTTGGAATACGCAGTATTTT
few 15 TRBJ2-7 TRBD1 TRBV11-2 CASRTPGQSYYEQYF TGTGCCAGCAGAACACCGGGACAGAGCTACTACGAGCAGTACTTC
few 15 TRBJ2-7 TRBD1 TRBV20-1 CSARARTGGFYEQYF TGCAGTGCTAGAGCTCGGACAGGGGGCTTCTACGAGCAGTACTTC
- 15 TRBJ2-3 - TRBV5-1 CASSATGTHTDTQYF TGCGCCAGCAGCGCCACCGGGACGCACACAGATACGCAGTATTTT
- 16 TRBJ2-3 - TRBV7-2 CASSASSGQHTDTQYF TGTGCCAGCAGCGCGTCGTCAGGACAACACACAGATACGCAGTATTTT
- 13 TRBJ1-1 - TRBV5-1 CASSFRGGLEAFF TGCGCCAGCAGCTTCAGGGGAGGGCTTGAAGCTTTCTTT
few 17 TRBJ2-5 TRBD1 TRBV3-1 CASSPTDRGYRQETQYF TGTGCCAGCAGCCCTACGGACAGGGGGTATCGCCAAGAGACCCAGTACTTC
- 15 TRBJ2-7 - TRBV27 CASSFGGRFGYEQYF TGTGCCAGCAGTTTTGGGGGGCGCTTTGGCTACGAGCAGTACTTC
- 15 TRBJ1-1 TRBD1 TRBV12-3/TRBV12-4 CASSPSDRGNTEAFF TGTGCCAGCAGTCCGTCGGACAGGGGGAACACTGAAGCTTTCTTT
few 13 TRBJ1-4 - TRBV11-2 CASSLAGFGELFF TGTGCCAGCAGCTTAGCCGGGTTCGGGGAACTGTTTTTT
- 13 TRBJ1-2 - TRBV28 CASSQDPRLGYTF TGTGCCAGCAGCCAAGACCCTCGTCTGGGCTACACCTTC
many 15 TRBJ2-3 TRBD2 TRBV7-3 CASSLQAGGPDTQYF TGTGCCAGCAGCTTACAAGCGGGGGGCCCAGATACGCAGTATTTT
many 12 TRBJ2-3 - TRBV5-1 CASRDFTDTQYF TGCGCCAGCCGGGACTTCACAGATACGCAGTATTTT
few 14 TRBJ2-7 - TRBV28 CASSSTRRFDEQYF TGTGCCAGCAGCTCGACCCGGAGGTTCGACGAGCAGTACTTC
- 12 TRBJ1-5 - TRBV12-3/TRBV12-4 CASRAIDQPQHF TGTGCCAGCAGGGCGATAGATCAGCCCCAGCATTTT
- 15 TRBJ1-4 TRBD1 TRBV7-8 CASSRTGGTNEKLFF TGTGCCAGCAGTAGGACAGGGGGAACTAATGAAAAACTGTTTTTT
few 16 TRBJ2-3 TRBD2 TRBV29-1 CSVEERLAGHIDTQYF TGCAGCGTTGAAGAACGACTAGCGGGCCACATAGATACGCAGTATTTT
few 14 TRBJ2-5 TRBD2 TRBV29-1 CSVERRLAAETQYF TGCAGCGTTGAGAGGAGGCTAGCGGCGGAGACCCAGTACTTC
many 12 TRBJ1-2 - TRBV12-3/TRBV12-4 CASSLKGFGYTF TGTGCCAGCAGTCTGAAGGGCTTTGGCTACACCTTC
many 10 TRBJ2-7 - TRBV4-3 CASSQEGQYF TGCGCCAGCAGCCAAGAAGGGCAGTACTTC
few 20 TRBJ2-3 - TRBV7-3 CASSSRAWGGGQTSTDTQYF TGTGCCAGCAGCTCCAGAGCCTGGGGGGGCGGACAAACTAGCACAGATACGCAGTATTTT
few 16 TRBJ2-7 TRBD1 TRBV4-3 CASSQAPTGNTYEQYF TGCGCCAGCAGCCAAGCCCCGACAGGGAACACCTACGAGCAGTACTTC
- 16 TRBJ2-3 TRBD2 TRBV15 CATSRGRRGGTDTQYF TGTGCCACCAGCAGAGGACGGCGGGGGGGTACAGATACGCAGTATTTT
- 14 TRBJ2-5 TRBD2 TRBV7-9 CASRKAGARETQYF TGTGCCAGCAGAAAAGCGGGGGCACGGGAGACCCAGTACTTC
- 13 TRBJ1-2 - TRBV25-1 CASSDGGTRGYTF TGTGCCAGCAGTGACGGAGGGACGAGGGGCTACACCTTC